This TCR beta chain came from a study of regulatory T cells in long-lasting Graves disease. With iRepertoire HTBI primers and Arm-PCR of CDR3 regions, TCR beta libraries were built. TCRdb re-called the multiplex PCR reads with MiXCR, one entry per CDR3 protein. Of about 470,000 distinct CDR3 sequences listed, around 20% are singletons. Study results and limitations: Having few samples may have compromised the accuracy. With persistent disease, TRBV28, TRBJ1-2 and TRBJ2-5 were the favored segments.

Per the germline V gene, CDR1 is SGHRS and CDR2 is YFSETQ. The CDR3 has 14 amino acids. Trimming shortened V by 0 bases and J by 7 bases, and 11 bases separated the two germline ends. Remarks on this clonotype: Its target is not known.

Described time point: persistent/refractory GD, antithyroid drugs over 5 years with positive TRAb. Preparation of the TCR library used RNA extracted from PBMCs. Staff took roughly 8.1 milliliters of peripheral blood and put it into EDTA tubes. The V gene is TRBV5-1, the J gene TRBJ2-4; D may correspond to TRBD1 or TRBD2 (6 bases each). The sample here was peripheral blood mononuclear cells (PBMCs), taken when the disease was refractory, from a patient treated with antithyroid drugs. The receptor was isolated from a female donor with Graves disease. The CDR3 nucleotides read TGCGCCAGCAGCTTGGGGGGGGCACGGAACATTCAGTACTTC. This codes for CASSLGGARNIQYF.